The T cell receptor (beta chain) described here comes from a study of T cell responses to AZD1222 COVID-19 vaccine (dated by TCRdb to the early 2020s). Some background on the complete study: AZD1222 recipients with second doses at about 4 weeks or about 12 weeks were pooled, because spike-specific TCR depth and breadth did not differ between schedules. Enrollment into the trials was organized by age into subgroups of 18-55, 56-69 and 70-plus years, and those subgroups contained about 150, 27 and 61 TCR-sequenced participants, respectively. A total of approximately 250 trial participants underwent TCR sequencing, of whom roughly 210 had received two doses of AZD1222 and some 26 had received two doses of the MenACWY control vaccine. Broader findings and caveats from the paper: Most participants were white British and females outnumbered males, and the authors suggested that clonal diversity may have been underestimated. Spike-specific TCR breadth and depth rose significantly after two AZD1222 doses compared with day 0 and with MenACWY recipients. Conclusions about previously exposed vaccinees are limited, since just 6 or 7 AZD1222 recipients were seropositive for SARS-CoV-2 at baseline. Epitopes outside the regions mutated in the B.1.351 and B.1.1.7 variants were reportedly recognized by nearly half of the unique spike-specific TCRs. No day 14 peak-response samples were available, so repertoires were characterized only after the peak T cell response. Vaccine-associated CD4 TCRs spanned the whole spike protein, with dominant responses in regions 160-218 and 743-854. The 56-69-year group was small, and its depth increase did not reach significance, likely because of low power.

Remarks on this clone: The target of this receptor is not known. Qualities for individual bases were not recorded, and no much larger clone is one base off.

The time point label, as the study defines it: baseline before first vaccination. Vaccinee samples were obtained from the UK trials COV001 and COV002, which included a single-blind randomized controlled phase 2/3 trial of AZD1222 (ChAdOx1 nCoV-19) in healthy adults. For TCRbeta chain sequencing, PBMC samples were collected from trial participants at day 0 and at day 28 after the second dose. The CDR3 regions of human TCRbeta chains were analyzed by immunosequencing. The paper's processing steps were these. Repertoire TCRs were matched against a reference library of SARS-CoV-2-specific TCRs generated with the MIRA antigen-specificity platform. Breadth meant the fraction of unique TCRs that were SARS-CoV-2-associated, whereas depth meant the fraction of total T cells that were SARS-CoV-2-associated. Using the MIRA data, each spike-specific TCR was mapped to the spike region that the TCR reacts to and placed in a CD4 or CD8 class. Log10-transformed breadth and depth values were compared by one-way ANOVA with Sidak's multiple comparisons tests. TCRdb retrieved this table from immuneACCESS and kept in-frame rearrangements only. Not all clones are present; in checked studies, unresolved V genes account for under half, and no reason is known for the remainder. V and J calls and clone size follow that table, whereas D and trimming were derived from the DNA. The sample yields about 110,000 clones; 80% to 85% were counted once. Of the sample, around a tenth is held by the ten largest clones.

Trimming removed 1 base from V and 5 bases from J, leaving 17 bases between the germline ends. Via the germline V gene (reference sequence), CDR1 is LNHNV and CDR2 YYDKDF. Inclusive of the bounding cysteine and phenylalanine, the CDR3 is 16 residues long. Kept here is only the CDR3 DNA, which spans 48 bases and is read in frame from base 1. The receptor was derived from an adult in good health. The sample was peripheral blood, taken on day 0 of AZD1222 vaccination. The chain couples TRBV15 to TRBJ2-5; TRBD1 is possibly the D segment (5 matching bases). The bases are TGTGCCACCAGCAGAGCTCGGCAACCAAAGGGGGAGACCCAGTACTTC. Translated, this gives CATSRARQPKGETQYF.